The 6 T cell receptor beta chains given below trace back to one sample, sequenced in a study of CD8 T cells in ankylosing spondylitis (dated by TCRdb to 2016 to 2017). These TCRs' antigens remain unknown. The library came from 5' RACE. The run used an Illumina HiSeq 2500. Using fastp trimming at Q25 and MiXCR clonotype assembly, TCRdb reanalyzed the public sequencing data and kept in-frame beta chains. Records with the same CDR3 protein are collapsed into one entry carrying the most frequent genes and DNA. The sample contains roughly 370,000 distinct CDR3 sequences, approximately 20% of them found a single time. The ten largest clonotypes hold roughly 16% of the sample. Broader findings and caveats from the paper: Blood from ankylosing spondylitis patients appeared to be characterized by a TCR beta motif made up of seven or eight highly homologous amino acid variants.

The sequencing sample was made of blood, either unsorted or a sorted T cell fraction (not recorded which). The origin of the receptors is a male donor with ankylosing spondylitis.

This rearrangement joins TRBV28 to TRBJ2-1; D gene ambiguous. Germline-derived CDR1 and CDR2 are MDHEN and SYDVKM. V was shortened by 6 bases and J by 7 bases, with 13 bases between the two germline ends. The CDR3 length is 13 residues. In DNA, the CDR3 is TGTGCCAGCAGACCTGCCCGGCCTAATGAGCAGTTCTTC. This gives the protein CASRPARPNEQFF. The variable domain in full, completed from reference TRBV28 and TRBJ2-1, reads DVKVTQSSRYLVKRTGEKVFLECVQDMDHENMFWYRQDPGLGLRLIYFSYDVKMKEKGDIPEGYSVSREKKERFSLILESASTNQTSMYLCASRPARPNEQFFGPGTRLTVL.

This chain uses TRBV18 with TRBJ1-4, with D maybe TRBD1 (5 bases). This CDR3 comprises 15 residues. The V end lost 2 bases, the J end lost 3 bases, and 10 bases lay between the germline ends. In germline, CDR1 is KGHSH, CDR2 LQKENI. CDR3 nucleotide sequence: TGTGCCAGCTCACCAGGGACGACCTCTAATGAAAAACTGTTTTTT. It is translated as CASSPGTTSNEKLFF. Variable domain in full (rest from reference TRBV18 and TRBJ1-4): NAGVMQNPRHLVRRRGQEARLRCSPMKGHSHVYWYRQLPEEGLKFMVYLQKENIIDESGMPKERFSAEFPKEGPSILRIQQVVRGDSAAYFCASSPGTTSNEKLFFGSGTQLSVL.

This chain joins TRBV27 and TRBJ2-1, with a weak D call TRBD2 (5 bases). CDR1 is MNHEY and CDR2 is SMNVEV in the germline V gene (reference sequence). This CDR3 spans 16 amino acids. Trimming took 2 bases from V and 8 from J, leaving 19 bases between them. CDR3 protein: CASSLVIAMVAYEQFF. In nucleotides, the CDR3 is TGTGCCAGCAGTTTAGTCATAGCGATGGTAGCCTATGAGCAGTTCTTC.

The chain couples TRBV10-3 to TRBJ1-4; D is unclear. Trimming removed 4 bases from V and 5 bases from J, with 11 bases in between. The CDR3 consists of 14 residues. Germline V lookup: CDR1 ENHRY, CDR2 SYGVKD. CDR3 sequence: CAISAGTGNEKLFF. The CDR3 nucleotides read TGTGCCATCAGTGCCGGAACTGGGAATGAAAAACTGTTTTTT.

This chain uses TRBV18 with TRBJ2-7; D might be TRBD2 (7 bases). Germline lookup yields CDR1 KGHSH and CDR2 LQKENI. Trimming removed 3 bases at V and 1 base at J, with 16 bases between. The CDR3 has 16 amino acids. DNA for the CDR3: TGTGCCAGCTCACCCTCGTCCGGGGGGCTATCCTACGAGCAGTACTTC. Protein sequence: CASSPSSGGLSYEQYF.

The CDR3 DNA reads TGTGCCAGCTACAGGGTTTGGACAGATACGCAGTATTTT. This translates into CASYRVWTDTQYF. J is TRBJ2-3 and V is TRBV28, with a possible D match to TRBD1 (6 bases). Trimming took off 8 bases at V and 3 bases at J, with 12 bases between the two ends. Germline V CDR1 and CDR2: MDHEN, SYDVKM. The CDR3 length is 13 residues.